This TCR beta chain was identified in a study of T cells in Graves' hyperthyroidism and ophthalmopathy. Germline CDR1 reads MNHEY; CDR2 reads SMNVEV (reference sequence). The CDR3 is made up of 11 amino acids. On the basis of clinical symptoms, serum thyroxine and TRAb, thyroid ultrasound and orbital computed tomography, diagnoses were made. In the case of this clonotype: Compared with germline, one end of the junction differs, possibly owing to a read error.

RNA transcripts were the template for amplifying TCR beta CDR3 regions. HTBI primers drove first-round RT-PCR of the TCR CDR3. TCRdb fed the multiplex PCR reads into MiXCR, producing one record per CDR3 protein. The sample carries about 360,000 distinct CDR3 sequences, approximately 13% recorded once. The sequenced material came from blood. This clonotype was sampled from a woman aged 18-29 years with Graves' hyperthyroidism. The chain uses TRBV27 and TRBJ1-5; unclear D gene. CDR3 sequence: CAGSLWGPQHF. CDR3 nucleotide sequence: TGTGCCGGCAGCCTTTGGGGGCCCCAGCATTTT.